This T cell receptor (beta chain) is from a study of blood T cell repertoires in COVID-19. Across the whole study: There were acute and convalescent COVID-19 samples, and they came from the United States, Italy and Spain. Sources were T cells, B-cell-depleted T cells, or PBMCs; the material itself was cDNA or gDNA.

In the original analysis: From reference gene primer amplification, estimates of nucleated cell counts were derived. Here immunoSEQ multiplex PCR was the method, and the copy in TCRdb shows in-frame clones only, minus some. That table furnishes V, J and clone size, whereas the DNA furnished D and trimming. Of some 97,000 clones listed, less than 90% were seen once; the top ten hold approximately 7.3%. Between the trimmed V and J ends, which lost 1 base and 8 bases, there was a span of 5 bases. CDR1 LNHDA and CDR2 SQIVND come from the germline V gene (reference sequence). This CDR3 comprises 11 residues.

The source material was peripheral blood. The genes are TRBV19 and TRBJ1-1; D is perhaps TRBD1 (5 bases). This receptor was identified in a man between 25 and 39 years old in a cohort sampled during active COVID-19. The CDR3 DNA reads as TGTGCCAGTAGTATAGCAGGGGAAGCTTTCTTT. It translates to CASSIAGEAFF.